These 24 T cell receptor beta chains were sequenced from one sample in a study of T cell responses to AZD1222 COVID-19 vaccine. This table comes from immunoSEQ multiplex PCR, and its TCRdb copy is limited to in-frame clones, with some not included. The data show about 140,000 clones, roughly 93% seen once. The starting material was peripheral blood, obtained 28 days after the second AZD1222 dose. The receptors shown here come from an adult who received the AZD1222 COVID-19 vaccine.

The chain recombines TRBV5-4 with TRBJ1-1, with 9 bases aligning to TRBD1. CDR3 length: 15 amino acids. The V gene's germline CDR1 is SGHNT and CDR2 YYREEE (reference sequence). V dropped 3 bases and J dropped 4; count of bases not matched to a gene: 7. The DNA for the CDR3 is TGTGCCAGCAGCTCCCGGACAGGGGTGGGCACTGAAGCTTTCTTT. Translating gives CASSSRTGVGTEAFF.

The chain has TRBV18 and TRBJ2-7, with 8 positions matching TRBD1. The V gene end was trimmed by 3 bases and the J gene end by 5 bases; junction bases not matched to a gene: 9. The CDR3 runs to 15 residues. Germline values: CDR1 KGHSH, CDR2 LQKENI. The CDR3 sequence: CASSPPNRGTHEQYF. The DNA for the CDR3 is TGTGCCAGCTCACCCCCGAACAGGGGGACCCACGAGCAGTACTTC. The complete variable domain, with remaining parts taken from reference TRBV18 and TRBJ2-7, reads NAGVMQNPRHLVRRRGQEARLRCSPMKGHSHVYWYRQLPEEGLKFMVYLQKENIIDESGMPKERFSAEFPKEGPSILRIQQVVRGDSAAYFCASSPPNRGTHEQYFGPGTRLTVT.

This clone was detected only once. The chain joins TRBV28 to TRBJ1-1; D is unresolved. The CDR3 covers 11 residues. Looked up from germline, CDR1 is MDHEN and CDR2 is SYDVKM. Trimming left V 8 bases short and J 6 bases short, with 10 bases between. The CDR3 region is CASRSRSEAFF. The CDR3 region has the DNA TGTGCCAGCCGGTCAAGATCTGAAGCTTTCTTT. Supplemented by reference TRBV28 and TRBJ1-1, the full variable domain reads DVKVTQSSRYLVKRTGEKVFLECVQDMDHENMFWYRQDPGLGLRLIYFSYDVKMKEKGDIPEGYSVSREKKERFSLILESASTNQTSMYLCASRSRSEAFFGQGTRLTVV.

J is TRBJ2-4 and V is TRBV5-4, with 8 bases aligning to TRBD2. In germline, CDR1 is SGHNT, CDR2 YYREEE (reference sequence). This CDR3 has 14 amino acids. The V segment lost 3 bases and the J segment 6 bases; nucleotides outside the gene matches: 5. CDR3: CASSSIAGRNIQYF. In DNA, the CDR3 is TGTGCCAGCAGCTCCATAGCGGGACGAAACATTCAGTACTTC. Full variable domain (rest looked up from reference TRBV5-4 and TRBJ2-4): ETGVTQSPTHLIKTRGQQVTLRCSSQSGHNTVSWYQQALGQGPQFIFQYYREEENGRGNFPPRFSGLQFPNYSSELNVNALELDDSALYLCASSSIAGRNIQYFGAGTRLSVL.

This clone was recorded only once. The V call is TRBV7-3, the J call TRBJ1-2, with unresolved D. CDR1 and CDR2 from the germline V gene are SGHTA and FQGTGA. Trimming pared 0 bases from V and 2 bases from J, leaving 7 bases between. The length of the CDR3 is 14 residues. The CDR3 DNA reads as TGTGCCAGCAGCTTAACGTCGGGGAACTATGGCTACACCTTC. This encodes CASSLTSGNYGYTF.

The chain couples TRBV6-5 to TRBJ2-7, with no clear D. Germline values: CDR1 MNHEY, CDR2 SVGAGI. This CDR3 spans 13 amino acids. Trimming took 5 bases from V and 0 from J, leaving 8 bases between them. CDR3: CASSLDISYEQYF. The DNA for the CDR3 is TGTGCCAGCAGTCTAGACATCTCCTACGAGCAGTACTTC.

The CDR3, as DNA: TGTGCCAGCAGCCCCGGGAGGGGCAACACCGGGGAGCTGTTTTTT. It translates to CASSPGRGNTGELFF. This chain joins TRBV7-2 and TRBJ2-2; 8 bases are a match to TRBD2. The CDR3 is 15 amino acids. Per germline, CDR1 SGHTA and CDR2 FQGNSA. After removal of 5 bases from V and 2 bases from J, the junction contained 4 bases not matched to a gene.

This chain links TRBV5-4 with TRBJ2-2; 11 bases map to TRBD2. Trimming took 3 bases from V and 7 from J; bases not matched to a gene: 8. The CDR3 spans 16 residues. Germline CDR1 and CDR2: SGHNT and YYREEE (reference sequence). This CDR3 is CASSSLASGRIGELFF. The CDR3 region has the DNA TGTGCCAGCAGCTCCTTGGCTAGCGGGAGGATCGGGGAGCTGTTTTTT.

The chain is built from TRBV15 and TRBJ1-5; 9 bases align to TRBD1. The germline V gene encodes CDR1 LNHNV and CDR2 YYDKDF (reference sequence). The trim removed 0 bases at V and 4 bases at J, leaving 13 bases unmatched. This CDR3 contains 19 residues. The CDR3 loop is CATSRDRENRGQGNQPQHF. The DNA for the CDR3 is TGTGCCACCAGCAGAGATCGGGAAAACCGGGGACAGGGTAATCAGCCCCAGCATTTT.

The chain recombines TRBV5-4 with TRBJ2-1, with D possibly being TRBD2 (6 bases). The CDR3 sequence is 18 residues long. Germline-derived CDR1 and CDR2 are SGHNT and YYREEE (reference sequence). Trimming pared 4 bases from V and 3 bases from J, leaving 23 bases between. The CDR3 loop is CASSPKTGPGDRYNEQFF. DNA for the CDR3: TGTGCCAGCAGCCCCAAGACGGGCCCGGGAGACCGCTACAATGAGCAGTTCTTC.

The chain is built from TRBV6-5 and TRBJ2-7, with TRBD1 matching over 8 bases. The CDR3 is made up of 15 amino acids. Germline V gene data show CDR1 as MNHEY and CDR2 as SVGAGI. After removal of 4 bases from V and 2 bases from J, the junction contained 7 bases not matched to a gene. CDR3 region: CASSSPGQVTYEQYF. The CDR3, as DNA: TGTGCCAGCAGTTCGCCGGGACAGGTAACCTACGAGCAGTACTTC.

This chain uses TRBV6-5 with TRBJ1-1, with 7 bases matching TRBD1. Germline CDR1 MNHEY, CDR2 SVGAGI. This CDR3 is built from 16 residues. The V segment lost 0 bases and the J segment 2 bases; nucleotides outside the gene matches: 6. DNA for the CDR3: TGTGCCAGCAGTTACTCACCGGGACAGATCAACACTGAAGCTTTCTTT. Translating it yields CASSYSPGQINTEAFF.

This sequence joins TRBV5-1 and TRBJ2-3, with 8 bases aligning to TRBD2. V lost 2 bases to trimming and J lost 6 bases; unmatched junction nucleotides: 11. The CDR3 is 16 residues long. Germline V lookup: CDR1 SGHRS, CDR2 YFSETQ. Here the CDR3 reads CASSLRLAGAEDTQYF. The CDR3 bases are TGCGCCAGCAGCTTAAGGCTAGCGGGTGCGGAGGATACGCAGTATTTT.

The gene calls are TRBV5-1 and TRBJ2-5; 7 positions match TRBD1. Trimming at V came to 0 bases and at J to 1 base, leaving 6 bases not matched to a gene. Germline-derived CDR1 and CDR2 are SGHRS and YFSETQ. This CDR3 region has 16 residues. Here the CDR3 DNA reads TGCGCCAGCAGCTTGGGGGGCCCAGGGGGCCAAGAGACCCAGTACTTC. Amino acids: CASSLGGPGGQETQYF.

The CDR3 loop is CASSSTNTGELFF. CDR3 nucleotide sequence: TGTGCCAGCAGCTCTACGAACACCGGGGAGCTGTTTTTT. The chain is built from TRBV9 and TRBJ2-2; D is ambiguous. The CDR3 covers 13 residues. Per germline, CDR1 SGDLS and CDR2 YYNGEE. The V and J ends lost 4 bases and 0 bases respectively, with 4 bases between them.

This rearrangement joins TRBV29-1 to TRBJ2-3; 7 bases are a match to TRBD1. J gave up 1 base and V 2 bases, and 12 bases lay outside the gene matches. Germline CDR1 reads SQVTM; CDR2 reads ANQGSEA. The CDR3 consists of 17 residues. This CDR3 is CSVEPGPGQGGTDTQYF. The DNA of the CDR3 is TGCAGCGTTGAACCTGGACCAGGGCAGGGGGGCACAGATACGCAGTATTTT.

The CDR3 is CASSLGGGVGKETQYF. Written as DNA, the CDR3 is TGTGCCAGCAGCTTAGGAGGTGGGGTAGGGAAAGAGACCCAGTACTTC. The chain uses TRBV11-2 and TRBJ2-5; D unclear. CDR3 size: 16 residues. V was clipped by 1 base and J by 3 bases, with 15 bases between them. The V gene's germline CDR1 is SGHAT and CDR2 FQNNGV.

The chain has TRBV9 and TRBJ2-3; 7 nucleotides align to TRBD2. The V gene end was trimmed by 3 bases and the J gene end by 2 bases; junction bases not matched to a gene: 12. This CDR3 contains 17 residues. Germline lookup yields CDR1 SGDLS and CDR2 YYNGEE. CDR3 in amino acids: CASSAKWASGNTDTQYF. CDR3 nucleotide sequence: TGTGCCAGCAGCGCAAAGTGGGCTAGCGGAAACACAGATACGCAGTATTTT.

The CDR3 DNA sequence: TGCGCCAGCAGCTTGACGATAGCATGGGACCGGAGGGGAGAGACCCAGTACTTC. Amino acids: CASSLTIAWDRRGETQYF. The chain carries TRBV5-1 and TRBJ2-5; D may be TRBD2 (6 bases). Germline V gene sequence: CDR1 SGHRS, CDR2 YFSETQ. Trimming pared 1 base from V and 4 bases from J, leaving 23 bases between. The CDR3 runs to 18 residues.

The chain uses TRBV6-5 and TRBJ1-1, with D possibly TRBD1 on 6 matching bases. The CDR3 is 15 amino acids. CDR1 and CDR2 (germline): MNHEY, SVGAGI. V lost 7 bases to trimming and J lost 0 bases, with 15 bases between them. CDR3 DNA: TGTGCCAGCACCGGGGACCGGGACATGAACACTGAAGCTTTCTTT. It is translated as CASTGDRDMNTEAFF.

This chain joins TRBV5-6 and TRBJ2-3, with D perhaps given as TRBD1 or TRBD2 (5 bases each). The CDR3 contains 14 residues. V was cut by 2 bases and J by 1 base, with 8 bases left in between. The germline CDR1 and CDR2 sequences are SGHDT and YYEEEE. CDR3 region: CASSFGGRTDTQYF. Here the CDR3 DNA reads TGTGCCAGCAGCTTTGGGGGTCGCACAGATACGCAGTATTTT.

This clone was recorded once. The chain couples TRBV9 to TRBJ2-3; D is perhaps TRBD1 or TRBD2 (5 bases each). The CDR3 runs to 15 residues. V was cut by 3 bases and J by 7 bases, with 18 bases left in between. Germline CDR1 and CDR2: SGDLS and YYNGEE. The DNA for the CDR3 is TGTGCCAGCAGCGGGGGGTCTAGAGACCGGAATACGCAGTATTTT. This encodes CASSGGSRDRNTQYF.

The chain recombines TRBV5-1 with TRBJ1-5, with D possibly matching TRBD1 (5 bases). Germline V gene lookup returns CDR1 SGHRS and CDR2 YFSETQ. The CDR3 sequence is 13 residues long. V lost 5 bases to trimming and J lost 4 bases, with 10 bases between them. The CDR3 sequence: CASSSDTNQPQHF. Here the CDR3 DNA reads TGCGCCAGCAGTTCGGACACGAATCAGCCCCAGCATTTT.

The chain employs TRBV6-5 and TRBJ1-2; D might be TRBD1 (5 bases). The CDR3 runs to 15 residues. The V gene lost 2 bases and the J gene lost 0 bases, with 10 bases spanning the gap. Per germline, CDR1 MNHEY and CDR2 SVGAGI. The CDR3 nucleotides are TGTGCCAGCAGTTACGGAAGGGGAGCTAACTATGGCTACACCTTC. Encoded protein: CASSYGRGANYGYTF.